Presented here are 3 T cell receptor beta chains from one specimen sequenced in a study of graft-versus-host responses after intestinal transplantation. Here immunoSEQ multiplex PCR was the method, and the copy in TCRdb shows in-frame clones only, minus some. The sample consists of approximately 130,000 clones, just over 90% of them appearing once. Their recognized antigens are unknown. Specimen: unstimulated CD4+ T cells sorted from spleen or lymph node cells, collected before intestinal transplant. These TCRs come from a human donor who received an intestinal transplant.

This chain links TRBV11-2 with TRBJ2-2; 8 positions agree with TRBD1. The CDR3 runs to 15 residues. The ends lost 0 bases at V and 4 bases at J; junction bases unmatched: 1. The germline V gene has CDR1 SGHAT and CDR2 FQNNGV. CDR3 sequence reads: CASSLDDRGTGELFF. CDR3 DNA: TGTGCCAGCAGCTTAGACGACAGGGGCACCGGGGAGCTGTTTTTT.

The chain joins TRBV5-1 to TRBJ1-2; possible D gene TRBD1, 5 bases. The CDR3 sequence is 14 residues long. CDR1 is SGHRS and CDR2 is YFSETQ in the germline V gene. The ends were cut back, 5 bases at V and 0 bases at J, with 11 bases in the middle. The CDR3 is CASRLQEANYGYTF. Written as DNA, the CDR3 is TGCGCCAGCAGGCTACAGGAAGCTAACTATGGCTACACCTTC.

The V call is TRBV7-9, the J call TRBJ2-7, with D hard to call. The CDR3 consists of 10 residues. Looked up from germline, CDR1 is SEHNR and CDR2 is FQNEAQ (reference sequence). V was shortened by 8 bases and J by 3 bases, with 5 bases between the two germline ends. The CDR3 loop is CASGLYEQYF. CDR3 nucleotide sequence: TGTGCCAGCGGTCTCTACGAGCAGTACTTC.